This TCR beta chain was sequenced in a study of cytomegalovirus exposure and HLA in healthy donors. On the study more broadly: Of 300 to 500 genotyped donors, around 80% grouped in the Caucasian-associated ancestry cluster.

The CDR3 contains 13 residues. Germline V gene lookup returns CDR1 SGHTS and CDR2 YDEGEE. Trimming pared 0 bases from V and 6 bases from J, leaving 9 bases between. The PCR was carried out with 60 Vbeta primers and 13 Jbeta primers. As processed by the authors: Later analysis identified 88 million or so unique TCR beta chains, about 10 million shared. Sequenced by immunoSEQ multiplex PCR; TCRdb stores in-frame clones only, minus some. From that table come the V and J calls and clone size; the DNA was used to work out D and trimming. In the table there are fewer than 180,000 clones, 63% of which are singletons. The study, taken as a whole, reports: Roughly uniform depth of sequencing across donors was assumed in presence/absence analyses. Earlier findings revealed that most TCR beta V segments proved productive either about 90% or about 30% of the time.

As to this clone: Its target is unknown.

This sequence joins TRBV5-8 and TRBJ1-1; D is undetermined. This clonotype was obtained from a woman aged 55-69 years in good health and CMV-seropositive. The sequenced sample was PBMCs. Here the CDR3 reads CASSLGGGPEAFF. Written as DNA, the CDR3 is TGTGCCAGCAGCTTGGGAGGTGGCCCTGAAGCTTTCTTT. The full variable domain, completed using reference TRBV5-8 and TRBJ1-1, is EAGVTQSPTHLIKTRGQQATLRCSPISGHTSVYWYQQALGLGLQFLLWYDEGEERNRGNFPPRFSGRQFPNYSSELNVNALELEDSALYLCASSLGGGPEAFFGQGTRLTVV.